The 16 T cell receptor beta chains given below trace back to one sample, sequenced in a study of blood T cells in healthy people across ages. Sample-barcoded 5' priming and a J-beta primer mix drove a second PCR of roughly 7 to 11 cycles. TCRdb recomputed calls from the 5' RACE reads with MiXCR, one row per CDR3 protein. The table shows 1.5 million to 2 million distinct CDR3 sequences, with about 28% occurring only once. The sequencing input was blood. These receptor sequences come from a woman younger than 45 in good health.

This clonotype was counted many times. The chain employs TRBV29-1 and TRBJ2-5, with TRBD1 identical over 11 bases. This CDR3 is built from 14 residues. The germline V gene encodes CDR1 SQVTM and CDR2 ANQGSEA. Unmatched junction bases numbered 8, after V lost 7 bases and J lost 4 bases. The CDR3 here is CSALDRGRGETQYF. CDR3 DNA sequence: TGCAGCGCCCTGGACAGGGGGCGAGGAGAGACCCAGTACTTC.

The gene calls are TRBV28 and TRBJ2-7, with TRBD1 identical over 7 bases. Germline assignment: CDR1 MDHEN and CDR2 SYDVKM. The CDR3 consists of 14 residues. V was pared by 10 bases and J by 2 bases, with 11 bases of the junction left unmatched. Here the CDR3 DNA reads TGTGCCATTAATCAACAGGGGTCGACCTACGAGCAGTACTTC. As protein: CAINQQGSTYEQYF. The full variable domain, in which reference TRBV28 and TRBJ2-7 provide the parts outside the CDR3, is DVKVTQSSRYLVKRTGEKVFLECVQDMDHENMFWYRQDPGLGLRLIYFSYDVKMKEKGDIPEGYSVSREKKERFSLILESASTNQTSMYLCAINQQGSTYEQYFGPGTRLTVT.

This clonotype showed up just a few times. The J gene is TRBJ2-1, the V gene TRBV9; TRBD2 matches at 12 bases. The CDR3 is 15 amino acids. Germline V gene lookup returns CDR1 SGDLS and CDR2 YYNGEE. V was clipped by 6 bases and J by 5 bases; unmatched bases: 6. CDR3 in DNA: TGTGCCAGCAACCTAGGACTAGCGGGACACAATGAGCAGTTCTTC. This translates into CASNLGLAGHNEQFF.

This clonotype was seen more than once but under ten times. DNA for the CDR3: TGTGCCAGCATAAGAGAGGTTGGGGAGACCCAGTACTTC. Residues: CASIREVGETQYF. The chain has TRBV2 and TRBJ2-5; no clear D gene. This CDR3 is 13 amino acids long. The germline V and J ends were trimmed by 7 bases and 5 bases, with 14 bases remaining between them. The V gene's germline CDR1 is SNHLY and CDR2 FYNNEI.

This chain uses TRBV20-1 with TRBJ2-3; 10 nucleotides line up with TRBD2. Germline V CDR1 and CDR2: DFQATT, SNEGSKA (reference sequence). The CDR3 has 16 residues. V lost 0 bases and J lost 2; bases outside the gene matches: 5. The CDR3 here is CSARDPAGGTTDTQYF. In DNA, the CDR3 is TGCAGTGCTAGAGACCCAGCGGGAGGGACCACAGATACGCAGTATTTT.

The V gene is TRBV7-2, the J gene TRBJ2-7; possible D gene TRBD2, 6 bases. The end of the DNA fits TRBJ2-5 better, so the J call may be wrong. From germline, CDR1 is SGHTA and CDR2 FQGNSA. The CDR3 runs 15 residues. In DNA form, the CDR3 reads TGTGCCAGCAGCTTCCACGGACTGGGAGGAGAGACCCAGTACTTC. Its protein is CASSFHGLGGETQYF.

There are many counts of this clonotype. The chain couples TRBV28 to TRBJ2-1; D tentatively fits TRBD1 or TRBD2 (5 bases each). CDR3 length equals 14 residues. Per the germline V gene, CDR1 is MDHEN and CDR2 is SYDVKM. V dropped 5 bases and J dropped 10 bases, with 18 bases sitting between them. The CDR3 nucleotides read TGTGCCAGCAGTCCCCCCGGGGCCCCATGGGAGCAGTTCTTC. This gives the protein CASSPPGAPWEQFF.

This clonotype came up many times. This chain's CDR3 is CASTSPGGGGNEQFF. The CDR3 bases are TGTGCCAGCACCTCGCCAGGCGGGGGGGGCAATGAGCAGTTCTTC. The genes are TRBV12-3 or TRBV12-4 and TRBJ2-1; 9 bases align to TRBD2. V dropped 7 bases and J dropped 6; count of bases not matched to a gene: 10. There are 15 residues in the CDR3.

The V gene is TRBV12-3 or TRBV12-4, the J gene TRBJ2-5; unclear D gene. This CDR3 contains 14 residues. The germline V and J ends were trimmed by 7 bases and 7 bases, with 19 bases remaining between them. The CDR3 DNA is TGTGCCAGCACCTCTTCGGCGCACCCCAGGACCCAGTACTTC. It encodes CASTSSAHPRTQYF.

The chain combines TRBV5-1 with TRBJ1-6, with 8 bases fitting TRBD1. Germline assignment: CDR1 SGHRS and CDR2 YFSETQ. V lost 5 bases and J lost 9; bases outside the gene matches: 7. CDR3 length: 14 amino acids. CDR3 DNA: TGCGCCAGCAGGCCCGGGACAGGAACTTCACCCCTCCACTTT. It yields the protein CASRPGTGTSPLHF.

This chain joins TRBV6-6 and TRBJ2-5; D might be TRBD2 (5 bases). The J call may be incorrect, as the DNA end agrees better with TRBJ2-1. The CDR3 runs 14 residues. CDR1 MNHNY and CDR2 SVGAGI come from the germline V gene (reference sequence). For the CDR3, the DNA is TGTGCCAGCCGGACTCCGGGTTCCCAAGAGACCCAGTTCTTC. This gives the protein CASRTPGSQETQFF.

This clonotype was observed many times. The V gene is TRBV6-6, the J gene TRBJ2-7, with D possibly being TRBD1 (6 bases). Germline-derived CDR1 and CDR2 are MNHNY and SVGAGI (reference sequence). The CDR3 consists of 14 residues. V was shortened by 6 bases and J by 2 bases, with 14 bases between the two germline ends. The CDR3 nucleotides are TGTGCCAGCAGAGGCCGGGACACGGCCTACGAGCAGTACTTC. It yields the protein CASRGRDTAYEQYF.

This rearrangement joins TRBV6-6 to TRBJ2-1; weak D call: TRBD1 (5 bases). CDR1 MNHNY and CDR2 SVGAGI come from the germline V gene (reference sequence). The CDR3 sequence is 13 residues long. The germline V and J ends were trimmed by 2 bases and 7 bases, with 9 bases remaining between them. CDR3 sequence (DNA): TGTGCCAGCAGTTACGGGGCTACTAATGAGCAGTTCTTC. This gives the protein CASSYGATNEQFF.

The rearrangement joins TRBV7-2 to TRBJ1-2; 7 bases agree with TRBD1. The CDR3 has 15 amino acids. Per the germline V gene, CDR1 is SGHTA and CDR2 is FQGNSA. The V gene end was trimmed by 2 bases and the J gene end by 9 bases; junction bases not matched to a gene: 12. CDR3 in amino acids: CASSLQSPGGRSYTF. For the CDR3, the DNA is TGTGCCAGCAGCTTACAGTCGCCAGGGGGTAGGAGCTACACCTTC.

V and J are TRBV5-1 and TRBJ2-1; D ambiguous. CDR3 length equals 12 residues. Germline loops: CDR1 SGHRS, CDR2 YFSETQ. V lost 0 bases to trimming and J lost 15 bases, with 13 bases between them. The CDR3 coding sequence is TGCGCCAGCAGCTTGGAGCAGGAACCGCCGTTCTTC. This sequence encodes CASSLEQEPPFF.

The J gene is TRBJ1-2, the V gene TRBV18; TRBD1 aligns across 7 bases. CDR3 length: 16 amino acids. Unmatched junction bases numbered 6, after V lost 1 base and J lost 1 base. Looked up from germline, CDR1 is KGHSH and CDR2 is LQKENI. CDR3 in amino acids: CASSPLQTGVNYGYTF. The CDR3 coding sequence is TGTGCCAGCTCACCACTTCAAACAGGGGTTAACTATGGCTACACCTTC.